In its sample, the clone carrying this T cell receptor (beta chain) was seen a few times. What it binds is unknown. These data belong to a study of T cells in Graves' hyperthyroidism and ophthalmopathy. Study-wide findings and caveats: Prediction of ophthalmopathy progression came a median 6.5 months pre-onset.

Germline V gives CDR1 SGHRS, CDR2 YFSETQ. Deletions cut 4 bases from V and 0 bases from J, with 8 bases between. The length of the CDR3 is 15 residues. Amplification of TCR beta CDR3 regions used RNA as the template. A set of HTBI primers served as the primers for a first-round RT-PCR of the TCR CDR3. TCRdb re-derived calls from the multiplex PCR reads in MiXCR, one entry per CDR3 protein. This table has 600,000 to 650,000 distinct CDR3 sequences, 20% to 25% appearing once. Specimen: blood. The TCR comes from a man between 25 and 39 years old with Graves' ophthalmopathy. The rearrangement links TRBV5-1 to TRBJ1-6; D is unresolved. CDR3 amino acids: CASSKGGSYNSPLHF. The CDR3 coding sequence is TGCGCCAGCAGCAAAGGAGGCTCCTATAATTCACCCCTCCACTTT.